These T cell receptor beta chains were read from a single sample in a study of shared clonotypes between healthy human individuals. The table came from immunoSEQ multiplex PCR; TCRdb's copy has only in-frame clones and leaves some out. The sample lists under 200,000 clones; 80% to 95% were seen once. The sequenced sample consisted of naive CD4+ T cells sorted from blood. These receptors came from a woman in her 30s in good health. The CDR3 runs from the conserved cysteine through the conserved F or W. The order of the fields is J gene, V gene, CDR3 length, clone size, D gene, CDR3 DNA, CDR3 protein. The D gene is left open where the match is weak. Only some rows state a clone size, as once, few, many or a class for expanded clones.

TRBJ2-7 | TRBV30 | 16 | . | TRBD2 | TGTGCCTGGAGTGTAACTGGACTAGGTCCCTCCTACGAGCAGTACTTC | CAWSVTGLGPSYEQYF
TRBJ2-3 | TRBV9 | 12 | . | . | TGTGCCAGCAGCCCCGAAGGAGATACGCAGTATTTT | CASSPEGDTQYF
TRBJ2-2 | TRBV6-6 | 15 | . | . | TGTGCCAGCAGCAACCGGGCCCACAACACCGGGGAGCTGTTTTTT | CASSNRAHNTGELFF
TRBJ2-3 | TRBV5-6 | 14 | . | . | TGTGCCAGCAGCCTTGAATTTGGCGAAGATACGCAGTATTTT | CASSLEFGEDTQYF
TRBJ2-5 | TRBV28 | 15 | . | TRBD1 | TGTGCCAGCAGTTTCTCCGGGACAGGAAGAGAGACCCAGTACTTC | CASSFSGTGRETQYF
TRBJ2-7 | TRBV28 | 12 | . | . | TGTGCCAGCATAGGGACTGTATACGAGCAGTACTTC | CASIGTVYEQYF
TRBJ1-2 | TRBV28 | 11 | . | . | TGTGCCAGCAGTTTTAAATATGGCTACACCTTC | CASSFKYGYTF
TRBJ1-4 | TRBV6-5 | 15 | . | TRBD1 | TGTGCCAGCAGTTACGTAGGACAGGGTGGTGAAAAACTGTTTTTT | CASSYVGQGGEKLFF
TRBJ2-1 | TRBV28 | 12 | . | . | TGTGCCAGCAGTTTTCAAATCGGTGAGCAGTTCTTC | CASSFQIGEQFF
TRBJ2-7 | TRBV5-6 | 15 | . | . | TGTGCCAGCAGCTTGTGGCCGGGAGCTTCCTACGAGCAGTACTTC | CASSLWPGASYEQYF
TRBJ2-6 | TRBV23-1 | 17 | . | . | TGCGCCAGCAGTCAATCAAATGGTATGGAAGGGGCCAACGTCCTGACTTTC | CASSQSNGMEGANVLTF
TRBJ1-5 | TRBV19 | 14 | . | . | TGTGCCAGTAGTATAGATCTAGGGGCGCAGCCCCAGCATTTT | CASSIDLGAQPQHF
TRBJ1-5 | TRBV11-2 | 15 | . | TRBD1 | TGTGCCAGCAGCCCAACGACAGGGGTGAATCAGCCCCAGCATTTT | CASSPTTGVNQPQHF
TRBJ2-1 | TRBV29-1 | 13 | . | . | TGCAGCGTTGATGAAGGGCCAAGGGATGAGCAGTTCTTC | CSVDEGPRDEQFF
TRBJ2-7 | TRBV4-1 | 15 | . | . | TGCGCCAGCAGCCAAGAAGCCAGTGTCTGGTACGAGCAGTACTTC | CASSQEASVWYEQYF
TRBJ2-1 | TRBV6-5 | 13 | . | TRBD2 | TGTGCCAGCAGTAGGACTAGAAACAATGAGCAGTTCTTC | CASSRTRNNEQFF
TRBJ1-6 | TRBV2 | 15 | . | TRBD1 | TGTGCCAGCGGTAATGGACAGGGTCGCAATTCACCCCTCCACTTT | CASGNGQGRNSPLHF
TRBJ2-1 | TRBV27 | 15 | . | TRBD1 | TGTGCCAGCAGTTCCCTAGGGACAGGCCAAAATGAGCAGTTCTTC | CASSSLGTGQNEQFF
TRBJ1-1 | TRBV28 | 13 | . | . | TGTGCCAGCAGACCTCAGGTGAACACTGAAGCTTTCTTT | CASRPQVNTEAFF
TRBJ1-2 | TRBV28 | 14 | . | . | TGTGCCAGCAGTTTATACAGGAATAGCTATGGCTACACCTTC | CASSLYRNSYGYTF
TRBJ1-3 | TRBV11-2 | 14 | . | TRBD1 | TGTGCCAGCAGCCTCCTGGGACAGGGAAACACCATATATTTT | CASSLLGQGNTIYF
TRBJ2-7 | TRBV19 | 13 | once | TRBD1 | TGTGCCACCTCAGGGGGAAGGGTCTACGAGCAGTACTTC | CATSGGRVYEQYF
TRBJ1-2 | TRBV18 | 15 | . | TRBD1 | TGTGCCAGCTCACGCCAGGGGACAGGTGACTATGGCTACACCTTC | CASSRQGTGDYGYTF
TRBJ2-7 | TRBV5-5 | 14 | once | . | TGTGCCAGCAGCTTGGTGGACAGAGTAAACGAGCAGTACTTC | CASSLVDRVNEQYF
TRBJ2-1 | TRBV5-1 | 15 | . | . | TGCGCCAGCATCCCGTCGGGAACCGACTACAATGAGCAGTTCTTC | CASIPSGTDYNEQFF
TRBJ2-7 | TRBV7-2 | 15 | once | TRBD2 | TGTGCCAGCAGCCAGGCAGGGACTAGAACCTACGAGCAGTACTTC | CASSQAGTRTYEQYF
TRBJ2-7 | TRBV4-1 | 12 | . | . | TGCGCCAGCAGCCAAGTGGGGAACGAGCAGTACTTC | CASSQVGNEQYF